The TCR beta chain under discussion was sequenced for a study of shared clonotypes between healthy human individuals. Sequencing used immunoSEQ multiplex PCR; TCRdb keeps in-frame clones, though not all of them. The sample has about 2 million clones, around 96% seen once. The naive CD8 fraction comprised CD45RO-negative cells positively selected for CCR7 and excluded terminally differentiated effector memory CD45RA+ cells. The receptor was isolated from a man younger than 30 in good health. Material: naive CD8+ T cells sorted from blood.

The CDR3 is CASSEPNTDVSKLFF. CDR3 sequence (DNA): TGTGCCAGCAGTGAACCGAACACGGACGTCTCAAAACTGTTTTTT. V gene TRBV6-1 combines with J gene TRBJ1-4; D uncertain. Trimming left V 2 bases short and J 10 bases short, with 17 bases between. This CDR3 has 15 amino acids. The germline V gene has CDR1 MNHNS and CDR2 SASEGT.